This TCR beta chain comes out of a study of blood T cell repertoires in COVID-19. Germline loops: CDR1 SEHNR, CDR2 FQNEAQ (reference sequence). The CDR3 has 15 amino acids. V was pared by 5 bases and J by 1 base, with 11 bases between. Sequencing was performed with immunoSEQ multiplex PCR; in TCRdb, only in-frame clones are kept and a portion is missing. The sample contains approximately 150,000 clones, approximately 80% of which appear only once. Participants came from around 25 US areas, aged roughly 18 to 89 years. The specimen sequenced was PBMCs or T cells enriched from blood (not recorded which). This clonotype was sampled from a man aged 50-59 years in a cohort exposed to, infected with or recovered from COVID-19 (not recorded which). The chain joins TRBV7-9 to TRBJ2-2; no definite D call. For the CDR3, the DNA is TGTGCCAGCAGCGCCCATCGAGAGAACACCGGGGAGCTGTTTTTT. It encodes CASSAHRENTGELFF.